Listed below are T cell receptor beta chains from one sample, sequenced in a study of human T cells and chemical hapten exposure. TCRdb analysed the RACE reads with MiXCR anew, one entry per CDR3 protein. The sample includes roughly 380,000 distinct CDR3 sequences, approximately 5% of them seen just once. The starting material was whole blood, obtained in connection with sensitization to the hapten diphenylcyclopropenone (DPC). The receptors stem from a woman between 50 and 59 years old with alopecia areata. Some clones in this sample may be carry-over from other donors' samples. Each CDR3 is given with its conserved first and last residue. Each record gives: clone size, V gene, J gene, D gene, CDR3 DNA, CDR3 protein. The D gene is left open where the match is weak. Size is omitted from some rows. Given values are once, few, many or a class for expanded clones.

>many|TRBV29-1|TRBJ2-3|-
TGCAGCGTTGAAACAGGGTATGGCGATACGCAGTATTTT
CSVETGYGDTQYF
>-|TRBV3-1|TRBJ1-2|-
TGTGCCAGCAGCCGGAACGGACTCTATGGCTACACCTTC
CASSRNGLYGYTF
>-|TRBV6-2/TRBV6-3|TRBJ2-7|-
TGTGCCAGCAGTTACGGAACAGAGCTCTGCTTC
CASSYGTELCF
>many|TRBV28|TRBJ2-7|TRBD2
TGTGCCAGCAGTGCCCGTAGCGGGCCTAAGGGCGAGCAGTACTTC
CASSARSGPKGEQYF
>-|TRBV27|TRBJ1-1|-
TGTGCCAGCAGTTTTAGTGGCGCTGTAGCTTTCTTT
CASSFSGAVAFF
>few|TRBV29-1|TRBJ1-3|-
TGCAGCGTTGGTGGGGGAGAGGGAAACACCATATATTTT
CSVGGGEGNTIYF
>few|TRBV4-2|TRBJ1-4|TRBD1
TGTGCCAGCAGCCAATCGGCGGGGACAGAGAATGAAAAACTGTTTTTT
CASSQSAGTENEKLFF
>many|TRBV7-6|TRBJ2-7|TRBD2
TGTGCCAGCAGCCCAAGGACAGCGGGAGGGCCCTACGAGCAGTACTTC
CASSPRTAGGPYEQYF
>-|TRBV13|TRBJ2-5|-
TGTGCCAGCAGCTCTGTCGAGCGCCCTATACCAGAGACCCAGTACTTC
CASSSVERPIPETQYF
>-|TRBV4-1|TRBJ2-7|-
TGCGCCAGCAGCCCAGAGGCCAGGGACTACGAGCAGTACTTC
CASSPEARDYEQYF
>-|TRBV7-2|TRBJ2-2|TRBD2
TGTGCCAGCAGCTTAGCCTTCCGTGGCGGGGGATCGAACACCGGGGAGCTGTTTTTT
CASSLAFRGGGSNTGELFF
>many|TRBV27|TRBJ2-5|TRBD2
TGTGCCAGCAGTTTTGGAGCGGGAGGCCAGACCCAGTACTTC
CASSFGAGGQTQYF
>many|TRBV18|TRBJ1-1|TRBD1
TGTGCCAGTATTCGAACCACAGGGGGTGAAGCTTTCTTT
CASIRTTGGEAFF
>few|TRBV24-1|TRBJ1-1|-
TGTGCCACCAGTGACCGGGACGGACGCAACACTGAAGCTTTCTTT
CATSDRDGRNTEAFF
>many|TRBV12-3/TRBV12-4|TRBJ2-2|-
TGTGCCAGCAGCCCACTAGCTGCCCTGAACACCGGGGAGCTGTTTTTT
CASSPLAALNTGELFF
>many|TRBV4-3|TRBJ2-6|-
TGCGCCAGCAGCCAGGTCCCCCCAGGGGCAAGGGGGGCCAACGTCCTGACTTTC
CASSQVPPGARGANVLTF
>-|TRBV4-3|TRBJ2-2|TRBD1
TGCGCCAGCAGCCCCCTGGGGACAGGGATCGCCGGGGAGCTGTTTTTT
CASSPLGTGIAGELFF
>many|TRBV3-1|TRBJ1-4|TRBD1
TGTGCCAGCAGTCGACAGGGAGGAAATGAAAAACTGTTTTTT
CASSRQGGNEKLFF
>many|TRBV20-1|TRBJ2-3|TRBD2
TGCAGTGCTAGAGATCGGGCGGGGGTAATCACAGATACGCAGTATTTT
CSARDRAGVITDTQYF
>many|TRBV7-2|TRBJ2-1|TRBD2
TGTGCCAGCAGCTTAGAGCGGGGGGGGAACAATGAGCAGTTCTTC
CASSLERGGNNEQFF
>-|TRBV29-1|TRBJ1-2|-
TGCAGCGTTGAAGAACAGGGTTGGTATGGCTACACCTTC
CSVEEQGWYGYTF
>-|TRBV13|TRBJ2-1|-
TGTGCCAGCAGTCTGTCGGTGGAGGGTGAGCAGTTCTTC
CASSLSVEGEQFF
>-|TRBV30|TRBJ1-1|-
TGTGCCTGGAGTGTGGGGAGAAGGAACACTGAAGCTTTCTTT
CAWSVGRRNTEAFF
>few|TRBV7-2|TRBJ1-2|-
TGTGCCAGCAGCTTAGACGTAGCCCGGCCTAACTATGGCTACACCTTC
CASSLDVARPNYGYTF
>many|TRBV12-3/TRBV12-4|TRBJ2-1|-
TGTGCCAGCGGGGCCCGGGGGTTCAATGAGCAGTTCTTC
CASGARGFNEQFF
>many|TRBV20-1|TRBJ2-5|-
TGCAGTGCTACCGGGACGGTCGAAGAGACCCAGTACTTC
CSATGTVEETQYF
>-|TRBV7-2|TRBJ2-6|TRBD1
TGTGCCAGCAGCCCCTCCAGGGGGCTTGTAGCTGGGGCCAACGTCCTGACTTTC
CASSPSRGLVAGANVLTF
>few|TRBV5-6|TRBJ1-4|-
TGTGCCAGCAGCTTGCAACGGGCTGAAAAACTGTTTTTT
CASSLQRAEKLFF
>few|TRBV6-1|TRBJ1-5|TRBD1
TGTGCCAGCAGTGGACAGGGGTTAGTGAGCAATCAGCCCCAGCATTTT
CASSGQGLVSNQPQHF
>few|TRBV4-1|TRBJ1-5|-
TGCGCCAGCAGCCAAGAGGGGATAGGGGGGCAGCCCCAGCATTTT
CASSQEGIGGQPQHF
>many|TRBV4-1|TRBJ1-1|-
TGCGCCAGCAGCCTGGACAGCCAGAACACTGAAGCTTTCTTT
CASSLDSQNTEAFF
>few|TRBV6-2/TRBV6-3|TRBJ1-5|-
TGTGCCAGCAGAATCGGATATCAGCCCCAGCATTTT
CASRIGYQPQHF
>-|TRBV20-1|TRBJ1-1|-
TGCAGTGCTAGAGAGCAGCTCCTCGATGGAGGGGGAGCTTTCTTT
CSAREQLLDGGGAFF
>-|TRBV28|TRBJ1-2|TRBD1
TGTGCCAGCGGGACAGGGGTCGGCTATGGCTACACCTTC
CASGTGVGYGYTF
>many|TRBV28|TRBJ2-5|-
TGTGCCAGCAGTTGGGGCGGGACCCAAGAGACCCAGTACTTC
CASSWGGTQETQYF
>few|TRBV27|TRBJ2-7|-
TGTGCCAGCAGTCTGGGGGCGCGTCGGGAGCAGTACTTC
CASSLGARREQYF
>few|TRBV7-9|TRBJ1-1|-
TGTGCCAGCAGCTTAGGAGGGATGGAGGAAGCTTTCTTT
CASSLGGMEEAFF
>many|TRBV5-4|TRBJ1-2|TRBD1
TGTGCCAGCAGCTTGGGGCAGGGGGCTCCCTATGGCTACACCTTC
CASSLGQGAPYGYTF
>-|TRBV2|TRBJ1-6|TRBD1
TGTGCCAGCAGCCAGACAGGGGAGAATTCACCCCTCCACTTT
CASSQTGENSPLHF
>many|TRBV20-1|TRBJ2-1|TRBD2
TGCAGTGCTAGACTAGCGGGCACCTACAATGAGCAGTTCTTC
CSARLAGTYNEQFF
>-|TRBV29-1|TRBJ2-3|-
TGCAGAGTTGATAACGCAGATACGCAGTATTTT
CRVDNADTQYF
>-|TRBV18|TRBJ1-1|-
TGTGCCAGCTCAACGGGACGGGTTGAAGCTTTCTTT
CASSTGRVEAFF
>many|TRBV7-6|TRBJ1-4|-
TGTGCCAGCAGCTTATACGGGGGTCGGGAAAAACTGTTTTTT
CASSLYGGREKLFF
>-|TRBV6-1|TRBJ2-5|-
TGTGCCAGCAAGAGGACAGCCCAAGAGACCCAGTACTTC
CASKRTAQETQYF
>many|TRBV5-1|TRBJ2-3|-
TGCGCCAGCAGCTTGGGGATGGAAGATACGCAGTATTTT
CASSLGMEDTQYF
>-|TRBV6-1|TRBJ1-1|TRBD1
TGTGCCAGCAGTGGAAAGGGTTGGACAGGAGCAACTGAAGCTTTCTTT
CASSGKGWTGATEAFF
>many|TRBV7-9|TRBJ2-5|TRBD2
TGTGCCAGCAGCCCCGCGGGGGGAGTCGTAGAGACCCAGTACTTC
CASSPAGGVVETQYF
>many|TRBV12-3/TRBV12-4|TRBJ2-5|-
TGTGCCAGCTCTCCATCGGGGGAGACCCAGTACTTC
CASSPSGETQYF
>many|TRBV6-1|TRBJ1-5|-
TGTGCCAGCTCTCCGGGACACTATAGCAATCAGCCCCAGCATTTT
CASSPGHYSNQPQHF
>-|TRBV14|TRBJ2-3|-
TGTGCCAGCAGCCAAACGGTAGCCCGCACAGATACGCGGTATTTT
CASSQTVARTDTRYF
>many|TRBV12-3/TRBV12-4|TRBJ1-3|-
TGTGCCAGCAGTCCCGCGGGGACTGGAAACACCATATATTTT
CASSPAGTGNTIYF
>many|TRBV6-2/TRBV6-3|TRBJ2-1|TRBD2
TGTGCCAGCAGCCGGGGGGTAACCTACAATGAGCAGTTCTTC
CASSRGVTYNEQFF
>-|TRBV15|TRBJ2-5|TRBD2
TGTGCCACCAGCGTCGGGACTAGCGGGGAGACCCAGTACTTC
CATSVGTSGETQYF